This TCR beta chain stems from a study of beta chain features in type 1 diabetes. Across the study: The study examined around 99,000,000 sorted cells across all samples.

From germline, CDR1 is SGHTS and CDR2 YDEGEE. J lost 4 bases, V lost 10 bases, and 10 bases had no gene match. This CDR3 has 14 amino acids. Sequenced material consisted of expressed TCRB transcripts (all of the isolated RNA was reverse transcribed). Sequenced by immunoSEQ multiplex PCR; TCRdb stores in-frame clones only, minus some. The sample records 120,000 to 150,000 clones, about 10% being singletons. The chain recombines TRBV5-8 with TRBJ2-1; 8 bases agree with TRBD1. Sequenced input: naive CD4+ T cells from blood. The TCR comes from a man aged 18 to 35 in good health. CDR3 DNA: TGTGCCTTCACTAGGGGACAGGCATACAATGAGCAGTTCTTC. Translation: CAFTRGQAYNEQFF.